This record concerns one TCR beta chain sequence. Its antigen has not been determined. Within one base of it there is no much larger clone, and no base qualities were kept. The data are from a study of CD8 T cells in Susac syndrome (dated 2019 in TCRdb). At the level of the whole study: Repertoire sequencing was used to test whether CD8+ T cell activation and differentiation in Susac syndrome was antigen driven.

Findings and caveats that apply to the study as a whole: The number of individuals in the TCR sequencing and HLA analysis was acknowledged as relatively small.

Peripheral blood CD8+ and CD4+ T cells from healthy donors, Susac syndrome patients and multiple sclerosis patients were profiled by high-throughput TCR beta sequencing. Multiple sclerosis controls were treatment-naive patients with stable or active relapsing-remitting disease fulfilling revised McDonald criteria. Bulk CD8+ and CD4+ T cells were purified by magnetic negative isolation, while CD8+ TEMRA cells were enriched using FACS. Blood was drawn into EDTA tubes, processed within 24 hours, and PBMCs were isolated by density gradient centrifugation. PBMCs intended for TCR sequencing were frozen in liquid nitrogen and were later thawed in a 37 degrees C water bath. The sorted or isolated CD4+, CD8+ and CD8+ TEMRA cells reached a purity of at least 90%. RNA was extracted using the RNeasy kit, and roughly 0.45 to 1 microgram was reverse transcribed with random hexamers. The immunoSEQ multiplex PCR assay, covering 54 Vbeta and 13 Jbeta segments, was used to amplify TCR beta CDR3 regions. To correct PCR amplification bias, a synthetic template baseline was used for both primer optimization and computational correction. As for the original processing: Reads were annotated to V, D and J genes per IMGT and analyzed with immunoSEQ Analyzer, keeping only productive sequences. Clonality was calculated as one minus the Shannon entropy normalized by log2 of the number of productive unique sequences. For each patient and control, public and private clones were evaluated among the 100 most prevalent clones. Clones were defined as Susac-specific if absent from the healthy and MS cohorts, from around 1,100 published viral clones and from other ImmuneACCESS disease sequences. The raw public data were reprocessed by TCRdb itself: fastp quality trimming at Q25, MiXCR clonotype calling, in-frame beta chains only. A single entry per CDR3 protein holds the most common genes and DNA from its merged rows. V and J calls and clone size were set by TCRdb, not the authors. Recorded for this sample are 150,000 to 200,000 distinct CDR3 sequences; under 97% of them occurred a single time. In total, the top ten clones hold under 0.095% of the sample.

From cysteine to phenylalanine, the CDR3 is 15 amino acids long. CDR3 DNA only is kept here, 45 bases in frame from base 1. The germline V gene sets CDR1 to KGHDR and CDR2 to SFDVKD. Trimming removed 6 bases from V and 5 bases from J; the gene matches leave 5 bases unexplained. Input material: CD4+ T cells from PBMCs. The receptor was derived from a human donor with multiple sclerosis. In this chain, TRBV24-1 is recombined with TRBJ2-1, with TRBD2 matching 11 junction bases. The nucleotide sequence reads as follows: TGTGCCACCAGTCCTAGCGGGGGGCCACACAATGAGCAGTTCTTC. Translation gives CATSPSGGPHNEQFF.